This T cell receptor (beta chain) was captured in a study of T cell responses to AZD1222 COVID-19 vaccine. In its sample, this clone was seen once. The antigen is not known. Second-dose intervals of approximately 4 or approximately 12 weeks were pooled. Sequenced by immunoSEQ multiplex PCR; TCRdb stores in-frame clones only, minus some. The sample holds approximately 150,000 clones, approximately 94% seen once. The CDR3 is 13 amino acids. Germline V gene data show CDR1 as SGHTS and CDR2 as YDEGEE. J gave up 3 bases and V 6 bases, and 4 bases lay outside the gene matches. The study, taken as a whole, reports: White British ancestry dominated among donors, who included more females, and clonal diversity was possibly underestimated. Of the AZD1222 recipients, only six or seven were seropositive at baseline. Repertoire sampling was restricted to post-peak T cell response timepoints.

This receptor was taken from an adult who received the AZD1222 COVID-19 vaccine. The J gene is TRBJ2-3, the V gene TRBV5-8; 7 bases agree with TRBD2. The material sequenced was peripheral blood, taken 28 days after the second AZD1222 dose. CDR3 protein: CASKLAETDTQYF. The CDR3 DNA reads TGTGCCAGCAAGCTAGCGGAGACAGATACGCAGTATTTT.